The next 30 T cell receptor beta chains were all read from a single sample in a study of T cells in Graves' hyperthyroidism and ophthalmopathy. Amplified TCR beta CDR3 regions derived from RNA transcripts. HTBI primers were employed in a first-round RT-PCR of the TCR CDR3. A single record per CDR3 protein comes from TCRdb applying MiXCR to the multiplex PCR reads. This table holds under 400,000 distinct CDR3 sequences, just under 25% found once. Sequenced material: blood. The source is a man over 45 with Graves' hyperthyroidism.

This clonotype was seen many times. V usage is TRBV7-2 and J usage is TRBJ2-1, with D hard to call. Germline V gives CDR1 SGHTA, CDR2 FQGNSA. V was cut by 1 base and J by 1 base, with 5 bases left in between. The CDR3 runs to 14 residues. CDR3 sequence reads: CASSLEGSYNEQFF. For the CDR3, the DNA is TGTGCCAGCAGCTTAGAAGGGTCCTACAATGAGCAGTTCTTC.

Only a few counts were recorded for this clonotype. This chain links TRBV10-3 with TRBJ1-5, with D unresolved. The germline CDR1 and CDR2 sequences are ENHRY and SYGVKD. Trimming removed 0 bases at V and 4 bases at J, with 16 bases between. The length of the CDR3 is 17 residues. CDR3: CAISESFGQSQNQPQHF. CDR3 nucleotides: TGTGCCATCAGTGAGTCATTTGGGCAGAGCCAAAATCAGCCCCAGCATTTT.

V is TRBV5-1 and J is TRBJ2-3, with TRBD2 matching over 9 bases. The length of the CDR3 is 16 residues. V gave up 3 bases and J gave up 4 bases; unmatched junction bases: 9. The germline gives CDR1 SGHRS, CDR2 YFSETQ. CDR3 sequence (DNA): TGCGCCAGCAGCTCGGTTGGCGGGAGGGGCCCAGATACGCAGTATTTT. This sequence encodes CASSSVGGRGPDTQYF.

The chain carries TRBV10-3 and TRBJ2-1, with 8 bases fitting TRBD1. Germline CDR1 is ENHRY and CDR2 is SYGVKD. V shed 8 bases, J shed 5 bases, and the junction held 5 bases outside the gene matches. This CDR3 has 13 residues. The CDR3 region is CAIDRDRNNEQFF. For the CDR3, the DNA is TGTGCCATCGATCGGGACAGGAACAATGAGCAGTTCTTC.

This clonotype was observed at least ten times. This sequence joins TRBV18 and TRBJ2-2, with 7 bases lining up with TRBD2. V trimming: 0 bases; J trimming: 5 bases; junction bases outside the gene matches: 6. The CDR3 is 16 residues long. Germline V gives CDR1 KGHSH, CDR2 LQKENI. The DNA of the CDR3 is TGTGCCAGCTCACCACCAAGCCTAGCGGATACCGGGGAGCTGTTTTTT. Its translation: CASSPPSLADTGELFF.

The J gene is TRBJ1-5, the V gene TRBV19; unclear D gene. Germline V CDR1 and CDR2: LNHDA, SQIVND (reference sequence). Trimming took 5 bases from V and 0 from J, leaving 11 bases between them. This CDR3 region has 15 residues. In DNA, the CDR3 is TGTGCCAGTAGTGCTTTGGGGATTAGCAATCAGCCCCAGCATTTT. Protein: CASSALGISNQPQHF.

The J gene is TRBJ2-1, the V gene TRBV5-1; 8 nucleotides align to TRBD2. The germline CDR1 and CDR2 sequences are SGHRS and YFSETQ. The CDR3 sequence is 16 residues long. With V trimmed by 4 bases and J by 4 bases, 10 bases remained unmatched. The CDR3 reads CASSVDTRLAYNEQFF. CDR3 coding DNA: TGCGCCAGCAGCGTAGATACCCGACTAGCGTACAATGAGCAGTTCTTC.

This clonotype has at least ten counts. V is TRBV12-3 or TRBV12-4 and J is TRBJ2-5; 11 bases are a match to TRBD2. V shed 5 bases and J 2 bases; nucleotides not matched to a gene: 4. This CDR3 is 15 amino acids long. The CDR3 here is CASSELAGAQETQYF. The CDR3 bases are TGTGCCAGCAGTGAACTAGCGGGAGCTCAAGAGACCCAGTACTTC.

The DNA for the CDR3 is TGCGCCAGCAGCCAGAACAGGGGCGAGACCTACGAGCAGTACTTC. Its translation is CASSQNRGETYEQYF. The genes are TRBV4-1 and TRBJ2-7, with 7 bases that match TRBD1. Germline values: CDR1 MGHRA, CDR2 YSYEKL. The V gene end was trimmed by 3 bases and the J gene end by 2 bases; junction bases not matched to a gene: 7. This CDR3 is 15 amino acids long.

The chain recombines TRBV19 with TRBJ2-2, with 8 bases identical to TRBD1. Germline V lookup: CDR1 LNHDA, CDR2 SQIVND (reference sequence). V shed 8 bases and J 4 bases; nucleotides not matched to a gene: 6. The CDR3 is 14 residues long. This chain's CDR3 is CASSHTGGTGELFF. The DNA for the CDR3 is TGTGCCAGTTCTCATACAGGGGGCACCGGGGAGCTGTTTTTT.

The chain carries TRBV3-1 and TRBJ1-6; D perhaps matches TRBD1 (6 bases). The CDR3 has 14 residues. The ends were cut back, 4 bases at V and 7 bases at J, with 11 bases in the middle. Germline V CDR1 and CDR2: LGHDT, YNNKEL (reference sequence). CDR3 DNA sequence: TGTGCCAGCAGCCGTACAGGGAAGAATTCACCCCTCCACTTT. Amino acids: CASSRTGKNSPLHF.

In DNA, the CDR3 is TGCAGTGCTAGAGAGGTAGACGGCACAGATACGCAGTATTTT. This encodes CSAREVDGTDTQYF. The rearrangement joins TRBV20-1 to TRBJ2-3; D is undetermined. The CDR3 length is 14 residues. Between the trimmed V and J ends, which lost 0 bases and 1 base, there was a span of 8 bases. Looked up from germline, CDR1 is DFQATT and CDR2 is SNEGSKA (reference sequence).

This clonotype was counted at least ten times. The rearrangement joins TRBV3-1 to TRBJ2-5; TRBD2 aligns across 9 bases. This CDR3 is built from 14 residues. J was trimmed by 5 bases and V by 2 bases; bases with no gene match: 3. Germline lookup yields CDR1 LGHDT and CDR2 YNNKEL (reference sequence). The CDR3 reads CASSQSGLAETQYF. CDR3 in DNA: TGTGCCAGCAGCCAATCTGGACTAGCGGAGACCCAGTACTTC.

This clonotype appeared a few times. The V and J genes are TRBV20-1 and TRBJ2-7; 11 nucleotides match TRBD2. J lost 0 bases, V lost 3 bases, and 4 bases had no gene match. This CDR3 comprises 15 residues. CDR1 DFQATT and CDR2 SNEGSKA come from the germline V gene (reference sequence). The CDR3 region has the DNA TGCAGTGCTAGTCCGACTAGCGGGAACTCCTACGAGCAGTACTTC. As protein: CSASPTSGNSYEQYF.

The gene calls are TRBV15 and TRBJ2-7; possibly TRBD1 for D (5 bases). The length of the CDR3 is 15 residues. Germline CDR1 and CDR2: LNHNV and YYDKDF (reference sequence). Trimming stripped 1 base from V and 2 bases from J, with 12 bases between. In DNA, the CDR3 is TGTGCCACCAGCAGAGGAAGGGGCAGAACCTACGAGCAGTACTTC. It specifies CATSRGRGRTYEQYF.

This chain links TRBV7-2 with TRBJ1-2; D gene uncertain. In germline, CDR1 is SGHTA, CDR2 FQGNSA. Between the trimmed V and J ends, which lost 3 bases and 3 bases, there was a span of 5 bases. The CDR3 spans 12 residues. As DNA, the CDR3 is TGTGCCAGCAGCTTCAGTGACTATGGCTACACCTTC. Translating gives CASSFSDYGYTF.

This clonotype appeared a single time. The chain is built from TRBV12-5 and TRBJ2-2; no clear D. Trimming shortened V by 0 bases and J by 5 bases, and 16 bases separated the two germline ends. Germline CDR1 LGHNT, CDR2 FRNRAP. The CDR3 extends over 17 amino acids. CDR3 nucleotide sequence: TGTGCTAGTGGTTTGGTACAAGTTAGGCCTGGAACCGGGGAGCTGTTTTTT. It is translated as CASGLVQVRPGTGELFF.

This clonotype was seen only a few times. The chain joins TRBV27 to TRBJ2-7, with D perhaps given as TRBD1 or TRBD2 (5 bases each). The CDR3 loop spans 14 amino acids. The germline V and J ends were trimmed by 2 bases and 3 bases, with 11 bases remaining between them. Per germline, CDR1 MNHEY and CDR2 SMNVEV (reference sequence). CDR3 amino acids: CASSLLGTDYEQYF. CDR3 in DNA: TGTGCCAGCAGTTTACTCGGGACGGACTACGAGCAGTACTTC.

This clonotype showed up many times. The gene calls are TRBV5-1 and TRBJ2-1; D remains ambiguous. CDR1 is SGHRS, CDR2 YFSETQ, per germline. V was shortened by 0 bases and J by 6 bases, with 7 bases between the two germline ends. The CDR3 has 13 residues. CDR3 sequence: CASSLAAANEQFF. CDR3 nucleotide sequence: TGCGCCAGCAGCTTGGCAGCTGCCAATGAGCAGTTCTTC.

This clonotype is a singleton in its sample. CDR3: CASSSRGSDHGELFF. The CDR3 nucleotides read TGCGCCAGCAGCTCCCGAGGGTCGGATCACGGGGAGCTGTTTTTT. The rearrangement uses TRBV5-1 and TRBJ2-2; possible D gene TRBD2, 5 bases. Germline V gene sequence: CDR1 SGHRS, CDR2 YFSETQ. Trimming removed 3 bases at V and 7 bases at J, with 16 bases between. This CDR3 has 15 residues.

Comment on this clonotype: A read error may produce the germline difference seen at one junction end. The rearrangement joins TRBV7-3 to TRBJ2-1; the D gene is possibly TRBD2 (5 bases). Germline V CDR1 and CDR2: SGHTA, FQGTGA. The CDR3 covers 15 residues. The CDR3 DNA is TGCGCCAGCAGCCCCCAACTGGTAGGGAGCTATGAGCAGTTCTTC. As protein: CASSPQLVGSYEQFF.

This rearrangement joins TRBV3-1 to TRBJ2-7; D is ambiguous. Germline V gene sequence: CDR1 LGHDT, CDR2 YNNKEL (reference sequence). This CDR3 region has 15 residues. V was cut by 0 bases and J by 2 bases, with 11 bases left in between. CDR3 region: CASSQDQERPYEQYF. As DNA, the CDR3 is TGTGCCAGCAGCCAAGATCAGGAGAGGCCCTACGAGCAGTACTTC.

Ten or more counts support this clonotype. The rearrangement links TRBV12-3 or TRBV12-4 to TRBJ2-3; 7 nucleotides agree with TRBD2. V gave up 4 bases and J gave up 5 bases; unmatched junction bases: 6. The CDR3 covers 14 residues. The CDR3 sequence: CASSSSGTLDTQYF. As DNA, the CDR3 is TGTGCCAGCAGTTCTAGCGGAACCCTAGATACGCAGTATTTT.

This clonotype was seen more than once but under ten times. This sequence joins TRBV6-1 and TRBJ2-7; D is unresolved. Trimming shortened V by 3 bases and J by 3 bases, and 6 bases separated the two germline ends. CDR1 MNHNS and CDR2 SASEGT come from the germline V gene. The CDR3 extends over 12 amino acids. The CDR3 is CASSDMGYEQYF. In nucleotides, the CDR3 is TGTGCCAGCAGTGATATGGGCTACGAGCAGTACTTC.

This clonotype came up a few times. A read error is possible here, since a much larger clone lies one base away. V usage is TRBV6-2 or TRBV6-3 and J usage is TRBJ1-1; unclear D gene. CDR1 and CDR2 (germline): MNHEY, SVGEGT. There are 11 residues in the CDR3. Trimming took 4 bases from V and 1 from J, leaving 1 base between them. CDR3 sequence (DNA): TGTGCCAGCAGTTGGAACACTGAAGCTTTCTTT. Its protein is CASSWNTEAFF.

V is TRBV3-1 and J is TRBJ2-7; no clear D gene. CDR1 and CDR2 (germline): LGHDT, YNNKEL (reference sequence). Trimming took 0 bases from V and 2 from J, leaving 17 bases between them. This CDR3 region has 17 residues. CDR3 DNA: TGTGCCAGCAGCCAAGATCCGCACCTCACCGCGACCTACGAGCAGTACTTC. This gives the protein CASSQDPHLTATYEQYF.

V and J are TRBV14 and TRBJ2-1; D possibly corresponds to TRBD2 (6 bases). The CDR3 consists of 17 residues. V was cut by 5 bases and J by 0 bases, with 17 bases left in between. Germline CDR1 reads SGHDN; CDR2 reads FVKESK. For the CDR3, the DNA is TGTGCCAGCAGCTACTATCTAGGAGGGTTCTCCTACAATGAGCAGTTCTTC. Translation gives CASSYYLGGFSYNEQFF.

Many counts were recorded for this clonotype. CDR3 sequence (DNA): TGTGCCAGCAGCTTCCTCCGGAGTAGTGATACGCAGTATTTT. Amino acids: CASSFLRSSDTQYF. This chain connects TRBV11-3 to TRBJ2-3; unclear D gene. Germline-derived CDR1 and CDR2 are SGHNT and YENEEA. The CDR3 covers 14 residues. V was shortened by 3 bases and J by 6 bases, with 13 bases between the two germline ends.

V is TRBV6-5 and J is TRBJ1-5; D is undetermined. Germline V gives CDR1 MNHEY, CDR2 SVGAGI. V lost 1 base and J 3 bases, leaving 13 bases between the germline ends. The CDR3 extends over 16 amino acids. CDR3 in amino acids: CASSYLPMDHNQPQHF. Written as DNA, the CDR3 is TGTGCCAGCAGTTACTTGCCGATGGATCACAATCAGCCCCAGCATTTT.

This clonotype was found once. The chain uses TRBV5-4 and TRBJ2-7, with 7 bases fitting TRBD2. V was clipped by 4 bases and J by 4 bases; unmatched bases: 11. Germline V CDR1 and CDR2: SGHNT, YYREEE (reference sequence). The CDR3 contains 15 residues. CDR3 in amino acids: CASSPYLTGGYEQYF. The DNA for the CDR3 is TGTGCCAGCAGCCCCTACTTGACCGGGGGGTACGAGCAGTACTTC.